These 7 T cell receptor beta chains were sequenced from one sample in a study of cytomegalovirus exposure and HLA in healthy donors. The PCR had 60 Vbeta and 13 Jbeta primers. TCRdb's copy holds only in-frame clones and misses some; the assay was immunoSEQ multiplex PCR. The table includes more than 95,000 clones, 76% detected once. The sample taken for sequencing was PBMCs. These receptors were taken from a woman younger than 35 in good health and CMV-seropositive.

This chain joins TRBV10-3 and TRBJ1-3, with TRBD1 matching over 7 bases. Trimming took 6 bases from V and 3 from J; bases not matched to a gene: 14. CDR1 is ENHRY and CDR2 is SYGVKD in the germline V gene. CDR3 length: 17 residues. The CDR3 coding sequence is TGTGCCATCAGCCCCCTACCGACAGGGTCTGGTGGAAACACCATATATTTT. Amino acids: CAISPLPTGSGGNTIYF.

V usage is TRBV28 and J usage is TRBJ2-3; the match to TRBD2 covers 11 bases. Per germline, CDR1 MDHEN and CDR2 SYDVKM. This CDR3 spans 15 amino acids. The trim removed 6 bases at V and 5 bases at J, leaving 7 bases unmatched. The CDR3 sequence: CASRWLLAGEDTQYF. The CDR3 DNA sequence: TGTGCCAGCAGATGGTTACTAGCGGGAGAAGATACGCAGTATTTT.

This rearrangement joins TRBV27 to TRBJ2-7, with D unclear. V lost 4 bases to trimming and J lost 1 base, with 8 bases between them. Per the germline V gene, CDR1 is MNHEY and CDR2 is SMNVEV (reference sequence). The CDR3 is 13 residues long. Written as DNA, the CDR3 is TGTGCCAGCAGTTCGGGTCAGTCCTACGAGCAGTACTTC. This encodes CASSSGQSYEQYF.

The V gene is TRBV14, the J gene TRBJ1-1; TRBD1 agrees at 7 bases. The CDR3 contains 15 residues. Germline V gives CDR1 SGHDN, CDR2 FVKESK. V shed 6 bases and J 11 bases; nucleotides not matched to a gene: 18. The CDR3: CASRPSGTANLLAFF. The CDR3 region has the DNA TGTGCCAGCAGACCTAGTGGGACAGCCAATTTGTTGGCTTTCTTT.

This clone was detected only a few times. The V gene is TRBV27, the J gene TRBJ1-5, with D perhaps TRBD1 (6 bases). The CDR3 is 14 amino acids. V lost 4 bases, J lost 5 bases, and 12 bases lay in between. CDR1 is MNHEY and CDR2 is SMNVEV in the germline V gene (reference sequence). The CDR3 here is CASSSPGTYQPQHF. CDR3 bases: TGTGCCAGCAGTTCCCCCGGGACATATCAGCCCCAGCATTTT.

The chain carries TRBV4-3 and TRBJ2-7; a weak D match, TRBD2 (6 bases). The CDR3 consists of 15 residues. Trimming removed 4 bases from V and 0 bases from J, with 13 bases in between. Germline V gene data show CDR1 as LGHNA and CDR2 as YSLEER. The CDR3 reads CASSPEEGPSYEQYF. The DNA for the CDR3 is TGCGCCAGCAGCCCCGAGGAGGGTCCCTCCTACGAGCAGTACTTC.

Turning to this clone: A junction boundary mismatches the germline segment, possibly from a read error. The chain combines TRBV5-1 with TRBJ1-4, with 7 nucleotides matching TRBD1. Germline CDR1 reads SGHRS; CDR2 reads YFSETQ. The length of the CDR3 is 14 residues. CDR3: CASSTGQFNDKLFF. In DNA, the CDR3 is TGCGCCAGCAGCACGGGACAGTTTAATGATAAACTGTTTTTT. The whole variable domain, filled in from reference TRBV5-1 and TRBJ1-4, reads KAGVTQTPRYLIKTRGQQVTLSCSPISGHRSVSWYQQTPGQGLQFLFEYFSETQRNKGNFPGRFSGRQFSNSRSEMNVSTLELGDSALYLCASSTGQFNDKLFFGSGTQLSVL.